Detailed here is one TCR beta chain. Its antigen is still unknown. Recent acute infections and vaccinations were absent in the healthy HIV-negative adult donors. Deep-level running was used for the assay. Libraries were prepared by immunoSEQ multiplex PCR; TCRdb keeps only in-frame clonotypes and omits some of them. The table includes fewer than 3 million clones, roughly 90% detected once. The CDR3 runs to 14 residues. CDR1 SGDLS and CDR2 YYNGEE come from the germline V gene. V lost 0 bases to trimming and J lost 1 base, with 7 bases between them. This sample is drawn from a study of shared clonotypes between healthy human individuals. Study results and caveats: Memory subsets generally showed lower estimated richness than naive subsets.

Input material: naive CD4+ T cells from PBMCs. As for subset: CD45RA+ positively selected. This TCR was recovered from a man younger than 30 in good health. Some clones in this sample may be carry-over from other donors' samples. The genes are TRBV9 and TRBJ1-1; D ambiguous. CDR3 coding DNA: TGTGCCAGCAGCGTAGGGGAAAGGAACACTGAAGCTTTCTTT. This codes for CASSVGERNTEAFF.